What follows describes a single T cell receptor (beta chain). These data originate in a study of blood T cell repertoires in COVID-19. Using immunoSEQ multiplex PCR, the repertoire was profiled, and TCRdb retains in-frame clones only, with some absent. The sample lists about 97,000 clones; around 90% were seen once. CDR1 and CDR2 (germline): SGHRS, YFSETQ. V lost 0 bases to trimming and J lost 4 bases; unmatched junction nucleotides: 9. The CDR3 covers 16 residues. This sequence originates from a man aged 50 to 59 with acute or convalescent COVID-19. V is TRBV5-1 and J is TRBJ2-7; 8 bases align to TRBD2. The sequenced material came from peripheral blood. The CDR3 here is CASSLDPGGVSYEQYF. CDR3 nucleotides: TGCGCCAGCAGCTTGGACCCCGGGGGGGTCTCATACGAGCAGTACTTC.